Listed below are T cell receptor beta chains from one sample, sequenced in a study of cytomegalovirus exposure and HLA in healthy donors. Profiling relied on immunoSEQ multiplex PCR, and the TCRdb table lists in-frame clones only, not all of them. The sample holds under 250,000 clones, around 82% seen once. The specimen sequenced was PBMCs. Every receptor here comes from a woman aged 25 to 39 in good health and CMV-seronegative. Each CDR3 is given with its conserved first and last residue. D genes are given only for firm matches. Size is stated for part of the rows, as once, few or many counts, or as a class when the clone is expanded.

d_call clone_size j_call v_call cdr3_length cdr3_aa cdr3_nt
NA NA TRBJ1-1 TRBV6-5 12 CASHTGNTEAFF TGTGCCAGTCACACAGGGAACACTGAAGCTTTCTTT
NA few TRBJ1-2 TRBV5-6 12 CASSLGLLGYTF TGTGCCAGCAGCTTGGGTCTACTTGGCTACACCTTC
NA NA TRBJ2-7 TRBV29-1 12 CSVQGRSYEQYF TGCAGCGTTCAGGGGCGATCCTACGAGCAGTACTTC
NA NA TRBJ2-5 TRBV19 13 CASSITSRETQYF TGTGCCAGTAGTATTACCAGCAGGGAGACCCAGTACTTC
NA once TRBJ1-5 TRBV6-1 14 CASSGGRSNQPQHF TGTGCCAGCAGCGGGGGGAGGAGCAATCAGCCCCAGCATTTT
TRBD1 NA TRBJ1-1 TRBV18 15 CASSPTTGGWAEAFF TGTGCCAGCTCACCAACGACAGGGGGGTGGGCTGAAGCTTTCTTT
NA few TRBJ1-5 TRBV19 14 CASSNGHGNQPQHF TGTGCCAGTAGTAACGGACATGGCAATCAGCCCCAGCATTTT
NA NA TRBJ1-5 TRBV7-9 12 CSSQVSNQPQHF TGTTCCAGCCAGGTTAGCAATCAGCCCCAGCATTTT
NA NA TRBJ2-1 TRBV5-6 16 CASSPRGYYSYNEQFF TGTGCCAGCAGCCCCCGAGGATACTACTCCTACAATGAGCAGTTCTTC
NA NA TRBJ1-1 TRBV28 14 CASSFIGGVTEAFF TGTGCCAGCAGTTTTATCGGGGGGGTCACTGAAGCTTTCTTT
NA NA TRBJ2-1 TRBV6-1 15 CASSEVSIHWNEQFF TGTGCCAGCAGTGAAGTTAGTATTCATTGGAATGAGCAGTTCTTC
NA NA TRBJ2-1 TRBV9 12 CASSVLNSEQFF TGTGCCAGCAGCGTACTGAATAGTGAGCAGTTCTTC
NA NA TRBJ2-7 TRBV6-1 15 CASSEAGTPYYEQYF TGTGCCAGCAGTGAAGCCGGGACACCCTATTACGAGCAGTACTTC
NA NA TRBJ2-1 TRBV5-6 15 CASSPRGSSYNEQFF TGTGCCAGCAGCCCCCGGGGAAGCTCCTACAATGAGCAGTTCTTC
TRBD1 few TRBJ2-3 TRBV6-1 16 CASSEFGTGYTSTQYF TGTGCCAGCAGTGAATTCGGGACAGGGTATACGAGTACGCAGTATTTT
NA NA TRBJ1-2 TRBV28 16 CASTIVWGGEQYGYTF TGTGCCAGCACCATTGTCTGGGGGGGTGAACAGTATGGCTACACCTTC
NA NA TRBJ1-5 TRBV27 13 CASSSMFGQPQHF TGTGCCAGCAGTTCCATGTTTGGCCAGCCCCAGCATTTT
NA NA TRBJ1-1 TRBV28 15 CASSFEAGVNTEAFF TGTGCCAGCAGTTTTGAAGCAGGGGTGAACACTGAAGCTTTCTTT
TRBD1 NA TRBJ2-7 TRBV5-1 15 CASRKGQLSSYEQYF TGCGCCAGCAGAAAGGGACAGTTGAGCTCCTACGAGCAGTACTTC
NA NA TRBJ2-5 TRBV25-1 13 CASSAQGTETQYF TGTGCCAGCAGTGCTCAGGGGACGGAGACCCAGTACTTC
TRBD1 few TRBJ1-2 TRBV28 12 CASRQGVYGYTF TGTGCCAGTAGACAGGGAGTCTATGGCTACACCTTC
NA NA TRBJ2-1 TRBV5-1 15 CASSLAVLQGNEQFF TGCGCCAGCAGCTTGGCCGTCTTACAGGGCAATGAGCAGTTCTTC
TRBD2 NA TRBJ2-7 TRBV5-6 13 CASSFGTTYEQYF TGTGCCAGCAGCTTTGGGACTACCTACGAGCAGTACTTC
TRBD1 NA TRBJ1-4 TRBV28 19 CASSPNPGTGTAMREKLFF TGTGCCAGCAGTCCAAATCCCGGGACAGGGACCGCTATGAGGGAAAAACTGTTTTTT
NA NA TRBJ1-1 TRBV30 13 CAWGESLNTEAFF TGTGCCTGGGGAGAGAGCTTGAACACTGAAGCTTTCTTT
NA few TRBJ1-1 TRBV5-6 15 CASSLMLGAPSQAFF TGTGCCAGCAGCTTGATGTTGGGGGCCCCTTCACAAGCTTTCTTT
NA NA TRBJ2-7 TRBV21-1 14 CASSKGLAGAEQYF TGTGCCAGCAGCAAAGGACTAGCGGGAGCCGAGCAGTACTTC
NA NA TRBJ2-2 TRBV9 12 CASSANTGELFF TGTGCCAGCAGCGCAAACACCGGGGAGCTGTTTTTT
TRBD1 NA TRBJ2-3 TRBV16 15 CASSRETGGTDTQYF TGTGCCAGCAGCCGAGAGACAGGGGGCACAGATACGCAGTATTTT
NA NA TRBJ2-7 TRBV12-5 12 CASSRETYEQYF TGTGCTAGTTCGCGAGAGACCTACGAGCAGTACTTC
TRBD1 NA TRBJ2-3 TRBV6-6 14 CASRLDRGQDTQYF TGTGCCAGCCGCTTGGACAGGGGGCAAGATACGCAGTATTTT
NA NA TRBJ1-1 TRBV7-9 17 CASSPPVGTGRNTEAFF TGTGCCAGCAGCCCACCAGTAGGGACCGGGAGGAACACTGAAGCTTTCTTT
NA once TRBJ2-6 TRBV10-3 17 CAIRPTGFRSGANVLTF TGTGCCATCAGACCGACAGGTTTCCGCTCTGGGGCCAACGTCCTGACTTTC
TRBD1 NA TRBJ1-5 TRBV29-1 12 CSVRTGSQPQHF TGCAGCGTTCGGACAGGGAGTCAGCCCCAGCATTTT
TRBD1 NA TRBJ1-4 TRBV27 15 CASSLSLQGAGKLFF TGTGCCAGCAGTTTATCCCTACAGGGGGCTGGTAAACTGTTTTTT
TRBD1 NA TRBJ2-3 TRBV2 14 CASSGGQSTDTQYF TGTGCCAGCAGTGGGGGACAGAGCACAGATACGCAGTATTTT
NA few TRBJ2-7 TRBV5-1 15 CASSPLTERPYEQYF TGCGCCAGCAGCCCACTCACAGAGAGACCCTACGAGCAGTACTTC
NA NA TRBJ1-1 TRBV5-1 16 CASSKFTGQGNTEAFF TGCGCCAGCAGCAAATTCACTGGGCAGGGTAACACTGAAGCTTTCTTT
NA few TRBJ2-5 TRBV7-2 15 CASSSPDRGTGTQYF TGTGCCAGCAGTTCACCTGACCGGGGTACTGGGACCCAGTACTTC
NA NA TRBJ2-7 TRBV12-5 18 CASGLVLVKDGSSYEQYF TGTGCTAGTGGTTTGGTACTAGTGAAGGATGGGAGCTCCTACGAGCAGTACTTC
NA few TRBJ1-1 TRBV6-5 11 CASRRNTEAFF TGTGCCAGCCGGAGGAACACTGAAGCTTTCTTT
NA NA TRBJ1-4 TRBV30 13 CAWSVQINEKLFF TGTGCCTGGAGTGTACAGATTAATGAAAAACTGTTTTTT
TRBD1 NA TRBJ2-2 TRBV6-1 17 CASSAINRGVTTGELFF TGTGCCAGCAGTGCCATCAACAGGGGAGTTACTACCGGGGAGCTGTTTTTT
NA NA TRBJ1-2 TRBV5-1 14 CASSLERGSDGYTF TGCGCCAGCAGCTTGGAGAGAGGGTCTGATGGCTACACCTTC